Presented here are 14 T cell receptor beta chains from one specimen sequenced in a study of shared clonotypes between healthy human individuals. Here immunoSEQ multiplex PCR was the method, and the copy in TCRdb shows in-frame clones only, minus some. The sample carries 1.6 million or so clones, 98% to 99% recorded once. Sequencing was done on a sample of naive CD4+ T cells sorted from blood. Described subset: CD45RA+ positively selected. These receptors were taken from a man aged 30-40 years in good health.

The chain employs TRBV2 and TRBJ2-7; D remains unclear. The ends were cut back, 7 bases at V and 0 bases at J, with 22 bases in the middle. The CDR3 runs to 17 residues. Looked up from germline, CDR1 is SNHLY and CDR2 is FYNNEI. The chain's CDR3 is CASKKELSLGASYEQYF. The CDR3 region has the DNA TGTGCCAGCAAGAAAGAACTTTCTTTGGGCGCCTCCTACGAGCAGTACTTC.

DNA for the CDR3: TGCAGCGTTGAAGGGGCCGGGACAGGGAACACTGAAGCTTTCTTT. This encodes CSVEGAGTGNTEAFF. This chain connects TRBV29-1 to TRBJ1-1; 8 bases line up with TRBD1. The CDR3 has 15 amino acids. Germline V gene sequence: CDR1 SQVTM, CDR2 ANQGSEA. With V trimmed by 1 base and J by 1 base, 5 bases remained unmatched.

As to this clone: The same CDR3 also results from other DNA sequences found in this sample. The chain employs TRBV19 and TRBJ2-6; D could derive from TRBD1 or TRBD2 (5 bases each). This CDR3 region has 17 residues. CDR1 LNHDA and CDR2 SQIVND come from the germline V gene (reference sequence). V shed 3 bases and J shed 0 bases, with 12 bases lying between them. As DNA, the CDR3 is TGTGCCAGTAGTATGGGACGGGGAAGCTCTGGGGCCAACGTCCTGACTTTC. Its protein product is CASSMGRGSSGANVLTF.

On this clone itself: The same CDR3 can be traced to other DNA sequences in this sample. V usage is TRBV5-4 and J usage is TRBJ2-7; 8 bases are a match to TRBD2. From germline, CDR1 is SGHNT and CDR2 YYREEE (reference sequence). V trimming: 4 bases; J trimming: 3 bases; junction bases outside the gene matches: 9. CDR3 length equals 15 residues. CDR3 loop: CASSLGTSGIYEQYF. The DNA for the CDR3 is TGTGCCAGCAGCCTCGGGACTAGTGGTATCTACGAGCAGTACTTC.

This chain connects TRBV30 to TRBJ1-5; D is unresolved. V lost 0 bases and J lost 5, with 5 bases in between. Germline assignment: CDR1 GTSNPN and CDR2 SVGIG (reference sequence). This CDR3 region has 12 residues. CDR3 sequence: CAWSVGYQPQHF. CDR3 in DNA: TGTGCCTGGAGTGTAGGTTATCAGCCCCAGCATTTT.

J is TRBJ2-7 and V is TRBV7-8; 10 bases line up with TRBD2. This CDR3 spans 15 amino acids. From germline, CDR1 is SGHVS and CDR2 FQNEAQ. V shed 1 base, J shed 8 bases, and the junction held 8 bases outside the gene matches. Here the CDR3 DNA reads TGTGCCAGCAGCTTAGACCTCGCTAGCGGGAGTAAGCAGTACTTC. Protein: CASSLDLASGSKQYF.

The V gene is TRBV14, the J gene TRBJ2-2; possibly TRBD2 for D (6 bases). The CDR3 has 16 amino acids. Trimming took 3 bases from V and 1 from J, leaving 12 bases between them. Germline V gene lookup returns CDR1 SGHDN and CDR2 FVKESK. CDR3 bases: TGTGCCAGCAGCCATACCGGGACTCAGAACACCGGGGAGCTGTTTTTT. Amino acid sequence: CASSHTGTQNTGELFF.

The V call is TRBV21-1, the J call TRBJ2-1; the D call of TRBD2 is as the table states it, not checked on the DNA. TRBV21-1 is termed a pseudogene. This CDR3 comprises 20 residues. DNA of the CDR3: TGTGCCAGCAGCAAAAAAGAAGGGGGACTAGCGGGAGGCTCCTACAATGAGCAGTTCTTC. Translating gives CASSKKEGGLAGGSYNEQFF.

The chain uses TRBV27 and TRBJ2-7, with TRBD2 matching 8 bases. The V and J ends lost 4 bases and 2 bases, in that order; junction bases with no gene match: 7. Looked up from germline, CDR1 is MNHEY and CDR2 is SMNVEV (reference sequence). The CDR3 runs to 15 residues. CDR3 sequence: CASSSAGRAPYEQYF. The CDR3 DNA sequence: TGTGCCAGCAGTTCGGCCGGGAGGGCCCCCTACGAGCAGTACTTC.

This clone has only one observation. This rearrangement joins TRBV28 to TRBJ2-2, with 8 bases lining up with TRBD2. The CDR3 loop spans 16 amino acids. The junction had 6 bases not matched to a gene; V was cut back by 5 bases and J by 1 base. The germline V gene has CDR1 MDHEN and CDR2 SYDVKM. The CDR3 nucleotides are TGTGCCAGCAGTAAGGGGACTAGTTGGAACACCGGGGAGCTGTTTTTT. It yields the protein CASSKGTSWNTGELFF.

V usage is TRBV10-1 and J usage is TRBJ2-3; no clear D. CDR3 length: 12 residues. The germline CDR1 and CDR2 sequences are WNHNN and SYGVQD (reference sequence). Trimming left V 2 bases short and J 10 bases short, with 10 bases between. Here the CDR3 reads CASSETSRAQYF. DNA for the CDR3: TGCGCCAGCAGTGAGACCAGCCGGGCGCAGTATTTT.

This chain joins TRBV4-2 and TRBJ2-3, with TRBD2 matching over 9 bases. J lost 0 bases, V lost 3 bases, and 7 bases had no gene match. The length of the CDR3 is 17 residues. The germline gives CDR1 LGHNA, CDR2 YNFKEQ. This CDR3 is CASSHDSGSASTDTQYF. CDR3 in DNA: TGTGCCAGCAGCCATGATAGCGGGAGCGCTAGCACAGATACGCAGTATTTT.

The rearrangement joins TRBV28 to TRBJ1-2; D is possibly TRBD1 (6 bases). CDR3 length equals 13 residues. The V end lost 2 bases, the J end lost 6 bases, and 10 bases lay between the germline ends. Germline lookup yields CDR1 MDHEN and CDR2 SYDVKM. The CDR3 is CASSLGTFDGYTF. The CDR3 DNA reads as TGTGCCAGCAGTTTAGGGACATTCGATGGCTACACCTTC.

V gene TRBV5-4 combines with J gene TRBJ2-3, with 7 positions matching TRBD1. The CDR3 is 16 amino acids. CDR1 and CDR2 from the germline V gene are SGHNT and YYREEE (reference sequence). J lost 2 bases, V lost 3 bases, and 9 bases had no gene match. CDR3 sequence: CASSSSTGIYTDTQYF. CDR3 nucleotide sequence: TGTGCCAGCAGCTCATCGACAGGGATTTACACAGATACGCAGTATTTT.